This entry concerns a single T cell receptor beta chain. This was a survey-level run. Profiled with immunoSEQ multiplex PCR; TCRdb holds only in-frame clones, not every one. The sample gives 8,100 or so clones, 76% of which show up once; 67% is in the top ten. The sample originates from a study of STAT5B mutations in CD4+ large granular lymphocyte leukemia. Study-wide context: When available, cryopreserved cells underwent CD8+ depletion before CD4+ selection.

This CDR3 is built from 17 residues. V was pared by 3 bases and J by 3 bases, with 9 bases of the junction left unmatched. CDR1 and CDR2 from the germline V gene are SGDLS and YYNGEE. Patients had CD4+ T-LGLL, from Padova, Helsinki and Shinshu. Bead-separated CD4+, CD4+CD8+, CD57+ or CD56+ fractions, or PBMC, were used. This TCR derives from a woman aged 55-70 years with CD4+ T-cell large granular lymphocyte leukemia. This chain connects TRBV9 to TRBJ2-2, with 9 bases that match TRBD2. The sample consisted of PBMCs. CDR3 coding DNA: TGTGCCAGCAGCGACAGGCTAGCGGGGACTTACACCGGGGAGCTGTTTTTT. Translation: CASSDRLAGTYTGELFF.